This T cell receptor (beta chain) was identified during a study of metastatic and nonmetastatic thyroid tumors. Overall study context: Patients with malignant and benign thyroid disease provided blood and tumor or nodule tissue, whose repertoires were compared. Study-wide points: Benign nodules were reported to have significantly lower TCR beta diversity than malignant thyroid tumors, in blood and tumor.

For this clone: Its antigen is not known.

This CDR3 region has 12 residues. Trimming took 3 bases from V and 6 from J, leaving 8 bases between them. Germline values: CDR1 SGHAT, CDR2 FQDESV (reference sequence). Patients underwent thyroid surgery, and none had received any treatment before it. As originally analysed: To classify distant metastasis in papillary thyroid cancer, a model was built from CDR3 differences across clinicopathological groups. MiXCR reprocessed the PCR reads for TCRdb. The V and J calls were determined by TCRdb, not by the authors. The data hold roughly 5,600 clones, with under 35% observed a single time. The sample comprised adjacent normal tissue. The chain uses TRBV11-1 and TRBJ1-2; D is uncertain. This clonotype was sampled from a female donor with papillary thyroid cancer or a benign thyroid nodule (not recorded which). Some clones in this sample may be carry-over from other donors' samples. CDR3 bases: TGTGCCAGCAGCTTTGGTCCGGATGGCTACACCTTC. Encoded protein: CASSFGPDGYTF.